A selection of T cell receptor beta chains follows, all from one sample in a study of blood T cells in healthy people across ages. TCRdb processed the 5' RACE reads anew with MiXCR; each CDR3 protein has one entry. The table has 750,000 to 950,000 distinct CDR3 sequences, under 30% seen once. The data were also submitted as part of a second study, on T cells of mothers and their children.

Sequencing was carried out using blood. These receptors were collected from a boy aged 10-17 years in good health. The CDR3 runs from the conserved cysteine through the conserved F or W. The D gene is left open where the match is weak. Clone size, where shown, is once, few, many, or a class for clones that have expanded.

v_call	clone_size	d_call	j_call	cdr3_nt	cdr3_aa
TRBV5-1	few	-	TRBJ2-1	TGCGCCAGCAGCTCCGTTCAGCGGATCGCCTTTTGGGAGCGGTTCTTC	CASSSVQRIAFWERFF
TRBV7-2	-	-	TRBJ1-2	TGTGCCAGCAGCTCCCGTCCGTGGGGCTACACCTTC	CASSSRPWGYTF
TRBV4-2	once	TRBD1	TRBJ2-3	TGTGCCAGCGGCGGGACAGGGATTCGTACAGATACGCAGTATTTT	CASGGTGIRTDTQYF
TRBV6-5	-	-	TRBJ1-1	TGTGCCAGCAGTTACAGGTGGGCCCGGGACACTGAAGCTTTCTTT	CASSYRWARDTEAFF
TRBV12-5	-	-	TRBJ2-7	TGTGCTAGTGGTTCCCTCGAATACAATGGCGAGCAGTACTTC	CASGSLEYNGEQYF
TRBV5-6	-	TRBD1	TRBJ1-6	TGTGCCAGCAGCTTGGGGGACAGGAGCTCCTATAATTCACCCCTCCACTTT	CASSLGDRSSYNSPLHF
TRBV12-3/TRBV12-4	few	-	TRBJ1-2	TGTGCCAGCAGTTTAGCGGGACCTCAAGATGGCTACACCTTC	CASSLAGPQDGYTF
TRBV9	-	-	TRBJ2-5	TGTGCCAGCAGCGTAGAGGGAGCGGGCCAAGAGACCCAGTACTTC	CASSVEGAGQETQYF
TRBV7-3	-	-	TRBJ2-1	TGTGCCAGCAGCCCCGGATCGGTGGGGGAGCAGTTCTTC	CASSPGSVGEQFF
TRBV11-2	few	TRBD2	TRBJ2-7	TGTGCCAGCAGCGGGCAGGATAGCGGGATCCCCTACGAGCAGTACTTC	CASSGQDSGIPYEQYF
TRBV6-6	-	TRBD2	TRBJ2-5	TGTGCCAGCAGTTTCTCGGGACTAGATCAAGAGACCCAGTACTTC	CASSFSGLDQETQYF
TRBV10-2	-	-	TRBJ2-1	TGCGCCAGCAGTGAGTCTGGCTATGAGCAGTTCTTC	CASSESGYEQFF